The 8 T cell receptor beta chains reported below all come from one sample, sequenced in a study of glioma-infiltrating T cells after dendritic cell vaccination (dated by TCRdb to between 2015 and 2016). Libraries came from the immunoSEQ multiplex PCR assay. The table was pulled from immuneACCESS by TCRdb, which kept in-frame rearrangements only. Such tables lose some clones; where checked, under half of the loss comes from unresolved V genes, and the rest has no known cause. For this sample there are about 92,000 clones; about nine tenths appear just once. In total, the top ten clones hold less than 20% of the sample. The input for sequencing was blood, taken before dendritic cell vaccination. The source is a human donor with glioblastoma.

The chain couples TRBV7-3 to TRBJ1-1; maybe TRBD1 (5 bases). Germline values: CDR1 SGHTA, CDR2 FQGTGA. V lost 3 bases and J 0 bases, leaving 11 bases between the germline ends. The CDR3 contains 15 residues. CDR3 amino acids: CASSFSGGMNTEAFF. The CDR3 DNA is TGTGCCAGCAGCTTCTCTGGGGGGATGAACACTGAAGCTTTCTTT.

The V gene is TRBV11-3, the J gene TRBJ2-5; D may be TRBD1 (5 bases). Germline lookup yields CDR1 SGHNT and CDR2 YENEEA. The CDR3 totals 15 residues. Trimming removed 5 bases from V and 1 base from J, with 14 bases in between. CDR3 DNA sequence: TGTGCCAGCAGCCCAGGGTCAGGGTTCCAAGAGACCCAGTACTTC. It yields the protein CASSPGSGFQETQYF.

Ten or more counts support this clone. The chain combines TRBV15 with TRBJ2-7; 10 bases match TRBD1. Trimming took 4 bases from V and 6 from J; bases not matched to a gene: 9. This CDR3 has 15 residues. Per the germline V gene, CDR1 is LNHNV and CDR2 is YYDKDF (reference sequence). CDR3 loop: CATSNGTGAFLEQYF. In nucleotides, the CDR3 is TGTGCCACCAGCAACGGGACAGGGGCCTTTCTCGAGCAGTACTTC.

V gene TRBV25-1 combines with J gene TRBJ2-7; 7 nucleotides align to TRBD1. CDR1 and CDR2 from the germline V gene are MGHDK and SYGVNS. This CDR3 is built from 14 residues. J lost 5 bases, V lost 2 bases, and 6 bases had no gene match. CDR3 coding DNA: TGTGCCAGCAGTGAAACACAGGGGTTCAACGAGCAGTACTTC. It specifies CASSETQGFNEQYF.

The chain has TRBV7-3 and TRBJ1-1, with D unresolved. The CDR3 extends over 14 amino acids. Trimming took 5 bases from V and 1 from J, leaving 11 bases between them. Germline CDR1 SGHTA, CDR2 FQGTGA. The CDR3 DNA is TGTGCCAGCAGCCCTAAGACATCGAACACTGAAGCTTTCTTT. The encoded protein is CASSPKTSNTEAFF. The variable domain in full, with the rest retrieved from reference TRBV7-3 and TRBJ1-1, is GAGVSQTPSNKVTEKGKYVELRCDPISGHTALYWYRQSLGQGPEFLIYFQGTGAADDSGLPNDRFFAVRPEGSVSTLKIQRTERGDSAVYLCASSPKTSNTEAFFGQGTRLTVV.

V and J are TRBV5-5 and TRBJ1-2; unclear D gene. The CDR3 runs to 13 residues. V gave up 0 bases and J gave up 8 bases, with 11 bases separating them. Germline V CDR1 and CDR2: SGHKS, YYEKEE (reference sequence). The CDR3 DNA reads TGTGCCAGCAGCTTGGAAATTGGAGAGGGCTACACCTTC. This translates into CASSLEIGEGYTF.

The chain couples TRBV25-1 to TRBJ1-1, with 7 positions matching TRBD1. The CDR3 is made up of 14 amino acids. The germline V gene has CDR1 MGHDK and CDR2 SYGVNS. V trimming: 7 bases; J trimming: 5 bases; junction bases outside the gene matches: 10. The CDR3 loop is CASTPTGTPTEAFF. The CDR3, as DNA: TGTGCCAGCACCCCGACAGGGACCCCTACTGAAGCTTTCTTT.

The chain links TRBV14 to TRBJ1-2; no firm D call. Trimming removed 5 bases at V and 4 bases at J, with 11 bases between. Germline CDR1 SGHDN, CDR2 FVKESK. The CDR3 is 13 residues long. The CDR3 bases are TGTGCCAGCAGCGCAGGAATCGGCTATGGCTACACCTTC. Its translation is CASSAGIGYGYTF.